The 5 T cell receptor beta chains presented below share a single source sample, sequenced in a study of PD-1 blockade in classical Hodgkin lymphoma. Libraries were prepared by immunoSEQ multiplex PCR; TCRdb keeps only in-frame clonotypes and omits some of them. The sample lists 45,000 to 55,000 clones; around 76% were seen once. Time point meaning: cycle 4 day 1 (C4D1), after more than five weeks of nivolumab. Brentuximab vedotin exposure varied, and every patient relapsed after autologous stem cell transplantation. The sequenced sample was peripheral blood mononuclear cells (PBMCs), obtained before the fourth cycle of nivolumab. The receptors originated from a human donor with classical Hodgkin lymphoma.

The CDR3 DNA reads TGTGCCAGCAGTGAAAGGGACAGGCGGGGCTACACCTTC. It translates to CASSERDRRGYTF. The chain is built from TRBV28 and TRBJ1-2; 8 nucleotides line up with TRBD1. Germline loops: CDR1 MDHEN, CDR2 SYDVKM. The CDR3 extends over 13 amino acids. The V gene end was trimmed by 5 bases and the J gene end by 8 bases; junction bases not matched to a gene: 7.

V usage is TRBV5-1 and J usage is TRBJ2-1; D call uncertain. The length of the CDR3 is 13 residues. Trimming took off 5 bases at V and 8 bases at J, with 14 bases between the two ends. The germline V gene encodes CDR1 SGHRS and CDR2 YFSETQ. This chain's CDR3 is CASSLSTRDEQFF. The CDR3 coding sequence is TGCGCCAGCAGTTTAAGCACCCGGGATGAGCAGTTCTTC.

The chain joins TRBV5-6 to TRBJ2-7; 11 bases map to TRBD1. CDR3 length: 16 amino acids. The J segment lost 3 bases and the V segment lost 4 bases, leaving 9 bases of the junction unmatched. CDR1 and CDR2 from the germline V gene are SGHDT and YYEEEE. The CDR3 region is CASSPVRTGGYYEQYF. The CDR3 coding sequence is TGTGCCAGCAGCCCGGTGAGGACAGGGGGCTACTACGAGCAGTACTTC.

This clone was seen many times. This chain connects TRBV28 to TRBJ2-3; unclear D gene. Germline V gives CDR1 MDHEN, CDR2 SYDVKM. CDR3 size: 16 residues. Trimming removed 4 bases from V and 2 bases from J, with 16 bases in between. In nucleotides, the CDR3 is TGTGCCAGCAGTTACCCCCTCCAGGAGATCACAGATACGCAGTATTTT. Amino acids: CASSYPLQEITDTQYF.

This clone has a single count. V usage is TRBV2 and J usage is TRBJ2-2; D assignment may be TRBD1 or TRBD2 (6 bases each). Trimming removed 11 bases from V and 4 bases from J, with 17 bases in between. The CDR3 loop spans 14 amino acids. CDR1 and CDR2 (germline): SNHLY, FYNNEI. CDR3 in DNA: TGTGCCTCCTCGGGGGTAGGGGGCACCGGGGAGCTGTTTTTT. Translation gives CASSGVGGTGELFF.